This T cell receptor beta chain was captured in a study of PD-1 blockade in classical Hodgkin lymphoma (dated by TCRdb to 2018 to 2021). Regarding the research as a whole: Nivolumab dosing was 3 mg/kg intravenously every 2 weeks, continuing until either disease progression or unacceptable toxicity. The study used CyTOF and TCR beta sequencing to define a peripheral blood immune signature of response to PD-1 blockade in classical Hodgkin lymphoma.

Overall study outcomes, separate from this receptor: Trial patients achieving complete response had baseline diversity similar to newly diagnosed patients, whereas partial responders and progressors had significantly lower diversity. Baseline TCR diversity was reported to be lower in newly diagnosed patients than in healthy donors, and even lower in relapsed/refractory patients. The study was restricted to a single clinical trial cohort, and the causes of repertoire differences, possibly disease activity or prior therapy, were left undefined. Patients starting nivolumab less than 1 year after ASCT had lower diversity and were excluded from later analyses to avoid confounding by immune reconstitution. By C4D1, a significant rise was seen in CD4+ TCR diversity but not in CD8+ TCR diversity (p=0.0027 vs p=0.16), and the rise was most apparent among complete responders (p=0.02).

The Qiagen DNeasy kit was used to extract genomic DNA both from unsorted PBMCs and from the negatively selected CD4+ and CD8+ fractions. TCR beta CDR3 regions were subjected to amplification by immunoSEQ multiplex PCR with primers that anneal to V and J segments. A synthetic immune receptor repertoire was used to minimize amplification bias, and remaining bias was computationally removed after sequencing. Per the source publication's procedure: Repertoire diversity was quantified as the Shannon entropy index using custom Python scripts. Unsorted, CD4+ and CD8+ repertoires were examined separately, except in combined analyses, for which CD4+ and CD8+ sequences were merged in silico. A clone was considered expanded if an increase in frequency of at least 2-fold after treatment relative to C1D1 was found, and a pseudocount of 0.5 was applied to clones undetected at baseline. Singleton clones were defined as clones with 0 or 1 copy at C1D1, and non-singleton clones were defined as clones with 2 or more copies. By matching protein sequences in sorted samples from the same patient, clones expanded in unsorted samples were annotated as CD4+, CD8+ or unknown. Wilcoxon tests were applied to paired samples to test diversity changes from C1D1 to C4D1. TCRdb's version of the immuneACCESS table is confined to in-frame rearrangements and falls short of the full clone set. An unresolved V gene accounts for under half of the shortfall where checked; the remainder is of unknown origin. Clonal size and the V and J genes are those of that table, whereas D and trimming came from the DNA. The sample yields about 31,000 clones; around 82% were counted once. The ten largest clones add up to about 18% of the sample.

What this sample's time point label stands for: cycle 4 day 1 (C4D1), after more than five weeks of nivolumab. Every trial patient had relapsed after autologous stem cell transplantation, and cohorts A, B and C differed in prior brentuximab vedotin exposure. The trial cohort comprised around 60 patients with relapsed/refractory classical Hodgkin lymphoma whose best overall responses were complete response, partial response or progressive disease. Trial patients were treated with single-agent nivolumab in the multi-cohort phase II CheckMate 205 trial. Best overall response was determined by an independent review committee according to the 2007 International Working Group response criteria. PBMCs from the trial were collected at three points: immediately before nivolumab initiation (C1D1), and during therapy at cycle 2 day 1 and cycle 4 day 1. After peripheral blood was drawn into 8 mL Vacutainer Cell Preparation Tubes, PBMCs were isolated by centrifugation and then cryopreserved.

This clone was recorded once. Its specific antigen is unknown. Base qualities were left out, and no much larger clone turns up one base away. The CDR3 goes from the cysteine to the phenylalanine over 16 residues. The CDR3 DNA has 48 bases and is translated from base 1. The CDR1 and CDR2 encoded by the germline V gene are SGHTA and FQGNSA. Trimming at the junction amounts to 1 base on V and 0 bases on J, and the germline ends lie 10 bases apart. This receptor was obtained from a human donor with classical Hodgkin lymphoma. Here the chain combines TRBV7-2 and TRBJ2-4, with an unclear D gene assignment. The sequencing here drew on peripheral blood mononuclear cells (PBMCs), taken before the fourth cycle of nivolumab. The DNA sequence is given as TGTGCCAGCAGCTTAGGCAGTCTGTTAGCCAAAAACATTCAGTACTTC. This codes for CASSLGSLLAKNIQYF.